These 14 T cell receptor beta chains were all obtained from the same sample, sequenced in a study of blood T cell repertoires in COVID-19. Sequencing used immunoSEQ multiplex PCR; TCRdb keeps in-frame clones, though not all of them. The table records about 310,000 clones, around nine tenths of them present only once. Sequenced sample: PBMCs or T cells enriched from blood (not recorded which). Source of these receptors: a woman under 40 who had recovered from COVID-19.

The rearrangement joins TRBV5-6 to TRBJ2-1, with 13 bases matching TRBD2. V was clipped by 3 bases and J by 9 bases; unmatched bases: 12. CDR1 SGHDT and CDR2 YYEEEE come from the germline V gene. CDR3 length: 17 amino acids. CDR3 residues: CASSYGLAGEDFTEQFF. The CDR3 nucleotides read TGTGCCAGCAGCTATGGACTAGCGGGAGAGGATTTCACTGAGCAGTTCTTC.

The chain is built from TRBV7-8 and TRBJ2-7; TRBD2 agrees at 9 bases. Germline assignment: CDR1 SGHVS and CDR2 FQNEAQ. This CDR3 comprises 16 residues. After removal of 4 bases from V and 6 bases from J, the junction contained 13 bases not matched to a gene. For the CDR3, the DNA is TGTGCCAGCAGCTCCCCCCTGCGGGGGGGGAAAGGCGAGCAGTACTTC. Protein sequence: CASSSPLRGGKGEQYF.

The rearrangement uses TRBV7-3 and TRBJ2-6, with 8 bases aligning to TRBD1. This CDR3 contains 18 residues. J lost 1 base, V lost 5 bases, and 10 bases had no gene match. The germline CDR1 and CDR2 sequences are SGHTA and FQGTGA. The CDR3 bases are TGTGCCAGCAGCCAAGGGGCAGGGGGCGGTTCTGGGGCCAACGTCCTGACTTTC. Translated: CASSQGAGGGSGANVLTF.

This clone was observed once. The chain has TRBV5-1 and TRBJ1-1; the D is unclear. Trimming left V 1 base short and J 0 bases short, with 10 bases between. Germline lookup yields CDR1 SGHRS and CDR2 YFSETQ. CDR3 length: 15 amino acids. The CDR3 DNA is TGCGCCAGCAGCTTGAATCTAGGTATGAACACTGAAGCTTTCTTT. It specifies CASSLNLGMNTEAFF.

This chain uses TRBV18 with TRBJ1-2, with TRBD1 matching over 8 bases. Trimming cost V 3 bases and J 6 bases; bases outside gene matches: 9. Germline CDR1 is KGHSH and CDR2 is LQKENI. The CDR3 is 15 residues long. The CDR3 loop reads CASSPPDRARDGYTF. DNA for the CDR3: TGTGCCAGCTCACCTCCGGACAGGGCCAGGGATGGCTACACCTTC.

The rearrangement joins TRBV6-1 to TRBJ2-7, with D maybe TRBD2 (5 bases). The CDR3 sequence is 13 residues long. Germline assignment: CDR1 MNHNS and CDR2 SASEGT. V lost 3 bases and J lost 7, with 13 bases in between. The CDR3 coding sequence is TGTGCCAGCAGTGAGACTATGTCTTGGGAGCAGTACTTC. Encoded protein: CASSETMSWEQYF.

This chain uses TRBV7-9 with TRBJ2-4; a possible D gene is TRBD2 (6 bases). V gave up 1 base and J gave up 0 bases, with 19 bases separating them. CDR1 and CDR2 (germline): SEHNR, FQNEAQ (reference sequence). This CDR3 is built from 19 residues. CDR3 DNA: TGTGCCAGCAGCTTAGGCTGGGCGGGGTACATTTTAGCCAAAAACATTCAGTACTTC. It yields the protein CASSLGWAGYILAKNIQYF.

The chain has TRBV28 and TRBJ2-7; D gene uncertain. Germline-derived CDR1 and CDR2 are MDHEN and SYDVKM. This CDR3 has 15 amino acids. V lost 7 bases and J 1 base, leaving 17 bases between the germline ends. The CDR3 coding sequence is TGTGCCAGCATCGACGGCCAGCGAGATTCCTACGAGCAGTACTTC. Translation: CASIDGQRDSYEQYF.

V is TRBV27 and J is TRBJ2-5; D not resolved. The CDR3 spans 17 residues. V lost 7 bases to trimming and J lost 0 bases, with 21 bases between them. From germline, CDR1 is MNHEY and CDR2 SMNVEV (reference sequence). This chain's CDR3 is CASTPRLGPEYQETQYF. The DNA for the CDR3 is TGTGCCAGCACCCCCCGCTTGGGCCCAGAGTACCAAGAGACCCAGTACTTC.

This CDR3 is CASSSPTGQGYEQYF. CDR3 coding DNA: TGTGCCAGCAGCTCTCCAACAGGACAGGGGTACGAGCAGTACTTC. The rearrangement uses TRBV11-2 and TRBJ2-7, with 9 bases that match TRBD1. This CDR3 contains 15 residues. Germline V lookup: CDR1 SGHAT, CDR2 FQNNGV. V lost 4 bases, J lost 4 bases, and 8 bases stayed unmatched.

The V and J genes are TRBV28 and TRBJ2-1; D is unresolved. The CDR3 has 15 residues. Germline assignment: CDR1 MDHEN and CDR2 SYDVKM. Trimming removed 7 bases from V and 1 base from J, with 14 bases in between. DNA for the CDR3: TGTGCCAGCACCTTGAGAATTCGATCCTACAATGAGCAGTTCTTC. Translating gives CASTLRIRSYNEQFF.

The chain has TRBV5-6 and TRBJ2-7, with 7 positions matching TRBD1. J was trimmed by 3 bases and V by 0 bases; bases with no gene match: 6. Per germline, CDR1 SGHDT and CDR2 YYEEEE. CDR3 length: 15 residues. The DNA for the CDR3 is TGTGCCAGCAGCTTGGGGTCAGGGGGTTTCTACGAGCAGTACTTC. It yields the protein CASSLGSGGFYEQYF.

This CDR3 reads CASRGEGGYQPQHF. Here the CDR3 DNA reads TGTGCCAGTAGAGGTGAAGGGGGCTATCAGCCCCAGCATTTT. The V and J genes are TRBV19 and TRBJ1-5; TRBD1 agrees at 7 bases. CDR1 and CDR2 from the germline V gene are LNHDA and SQIVND (reference sequence). With 6 bases clipped from V and 5 bases from J, the junction kept 7 bases outside the gene matches. This CDR3 comprises 14 residues.

The chain recombines TRBV6-5 with TRBJ1-2, with a possible D match to TRBD1 (6 bases). CDR3 length equals 16 residues. The germline V and J ends were trimmed by 0 bases and 0 bases, with 11 bases remaining between them. CDR1 is MNHEY and CDR2 is SVGAGI in the germline V gene. The CDR3 nucleotides are TGTGCCAGCAGTTACTCACACAGGGTTGCTAACTATGGCTACACCTTC. As protein: CASSYSHRVANYGYTF.